Reported below is one T cell receptor beta chain. Its antigen is not known. The record originates from a study of blood T cells in healthy people across ages. V was shortened by 5 bases and J by 5 bases, with 12 bases between the two germline ends. CDR1 and CDR2 from the germline V gene are SGHTA and FQGNSA. This CDR3 is built from 13 residues. Sample-barcoded 5' priming and a J-beta primer mix drove a second PCR of roughly 7 to 11 cycles. TCRdb re-called the 5' RACE reads through MiXCR, storing one row per CDR3 protein. Of about 1.4 million distinct CDR3 sequences listed, around 55% are singletons. Overall study findings and caveats: A strong correlation was found between TCR beta diversity and the percentage of naive T cells. The donors' CMV status was not determined, possibly confounding changes in expanded clonotypes.

The genes are TRBV7-2 and TRBJ1-1; no definite D call. Material: blood. This TCR derives from a young man in good health. CDR3 amino acids: CASSASVWTEAFF. DNA of the CDR3: TGTGCCAGCAGCGCATCGGTTTGGACTGAAGCTTTCTTT. The full variable domain, in which reference TRBV7-2 and TRBJ1-1 provide the parts outside the CDR3, is GAGVSQSPSNKVTEKGKDVELRCDPISGHTALYWYRQSLGQGLEFLIYFQGNSAPDKSGLPSDRFSAERTGGSVSTLTIQRTQQEDSAVYLCASSASVWTEAFFGQGTRLTVV.